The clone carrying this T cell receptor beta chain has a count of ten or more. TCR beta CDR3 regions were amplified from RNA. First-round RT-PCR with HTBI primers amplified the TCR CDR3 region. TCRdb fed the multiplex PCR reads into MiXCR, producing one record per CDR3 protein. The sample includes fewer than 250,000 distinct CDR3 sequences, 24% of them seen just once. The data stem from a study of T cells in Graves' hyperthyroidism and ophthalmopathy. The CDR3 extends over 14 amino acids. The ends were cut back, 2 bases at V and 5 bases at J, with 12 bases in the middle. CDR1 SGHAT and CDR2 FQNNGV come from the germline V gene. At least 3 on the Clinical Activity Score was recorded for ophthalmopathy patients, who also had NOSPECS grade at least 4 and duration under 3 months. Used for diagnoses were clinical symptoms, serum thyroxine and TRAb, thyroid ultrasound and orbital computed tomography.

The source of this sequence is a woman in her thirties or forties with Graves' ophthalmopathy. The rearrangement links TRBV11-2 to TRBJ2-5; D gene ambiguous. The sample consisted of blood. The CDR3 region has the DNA TGTGCCAGCAGCTTACAAGGGATGCGGGAGACCCAGTACTTC. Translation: CASSLQGMRETQYF.